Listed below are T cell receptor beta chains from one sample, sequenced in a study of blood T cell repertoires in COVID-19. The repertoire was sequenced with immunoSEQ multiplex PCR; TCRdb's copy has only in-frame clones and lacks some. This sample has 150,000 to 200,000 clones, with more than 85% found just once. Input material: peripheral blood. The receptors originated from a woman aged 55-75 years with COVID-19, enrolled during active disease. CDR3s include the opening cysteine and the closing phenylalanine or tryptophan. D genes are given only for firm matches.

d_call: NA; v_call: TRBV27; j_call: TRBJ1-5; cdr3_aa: CASSLGGYGNQPQHF; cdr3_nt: TGTGCCAGCAGTTTGGGGGGTTACGGCAATCAGCCCCAGCATTTT
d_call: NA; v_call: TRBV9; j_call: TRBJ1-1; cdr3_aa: CASSRTDQNTEAFF; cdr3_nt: TGTGCCAGCAGCCGGACAGATCAGAACACTGAAGCTTTCTTT
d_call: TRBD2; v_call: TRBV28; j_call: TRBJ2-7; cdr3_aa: CASSRRLAGLHEQYF; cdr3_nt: TGTGCCAGCAGCCGGCGACTAGCGGGGCTGCACGAGCAGTACTTC
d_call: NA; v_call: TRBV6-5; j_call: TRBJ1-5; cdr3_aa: CASSYSLFQPQHF; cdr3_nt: TGTGCCAGCAGTTACTCCTTATTTCAGCCCCAGCATTTT
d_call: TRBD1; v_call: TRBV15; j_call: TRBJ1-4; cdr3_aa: CATTPDRGGEKLFF; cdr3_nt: TGTGCCACCACCCCAGACAGGGGCGGGGAAAAACTGTTTTTT
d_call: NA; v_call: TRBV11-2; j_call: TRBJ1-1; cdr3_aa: CASSRQVEAFF; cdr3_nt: TGTGCCAGCAGTAGACAGGTTGAAGCTTTCTTT
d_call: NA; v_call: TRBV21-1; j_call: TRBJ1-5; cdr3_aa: CASSKWRGQGGNQPQHF; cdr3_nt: TGTGCCAGCAGCAAATGGAGGGGTCAGGGCGGCAATCAGCCCCAGCATTTT
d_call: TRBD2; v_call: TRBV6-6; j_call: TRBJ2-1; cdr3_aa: CASSRTSGPNNEQFF; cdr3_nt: TGTGCCAGCAGTCGGACTAGCGGGCCCAACAATGAGCAGTTCTTC
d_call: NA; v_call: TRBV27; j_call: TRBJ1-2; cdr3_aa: CASSQQQGSGPTSYGYTF; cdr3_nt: TGTGCCAGCAGTCAACAACAGGGCAGTGGGCCCACAAGCTATGGCTACACCTTC
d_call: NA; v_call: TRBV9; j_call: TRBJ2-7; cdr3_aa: CASSGGQGSYEQYF; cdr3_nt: TGTGCCAGCAGCGGTGGCCAGGGATCCTACGAGCAGTACTTC
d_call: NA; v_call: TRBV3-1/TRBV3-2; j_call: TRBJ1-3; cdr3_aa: CASSTEYVIGNTIYF; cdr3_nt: TGTGCCAGCAGTACAGAGTACGTAATAGGAAACACCATATATTTT
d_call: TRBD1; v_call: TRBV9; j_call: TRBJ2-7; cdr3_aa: CASSVGQGPFYEQYF; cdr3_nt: TGTGCCAGCAGCGTAGGACAGGGACCCTTCTACGAGCAGTACTTC
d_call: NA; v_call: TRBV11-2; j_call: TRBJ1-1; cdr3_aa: CASSLGATEAFF; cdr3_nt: TGTGCCAGCAGCTTAGGAGCTACTGAAGCTTTCTTT
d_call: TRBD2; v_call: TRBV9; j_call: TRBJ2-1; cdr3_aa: CASSVVPAGGNNEQFF; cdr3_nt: TGTGCCAGCAGCGTAGTTCCAGCGGGGGGAAACAATGAGCAGTTCTTC
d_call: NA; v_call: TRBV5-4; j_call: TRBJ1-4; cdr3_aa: CASSPEQGPNEKLFF; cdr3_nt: TGTGCCAGCAGCCCAGAGCAGGGCCCTAATGAAAAACTGTTTTTT
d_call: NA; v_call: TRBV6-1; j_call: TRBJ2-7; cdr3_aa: CASSEAGQAHYEQYF; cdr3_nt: TGTGCCAGCAGTGAGGCGGGGCAGGCACACTACGAGCAGTACTTC
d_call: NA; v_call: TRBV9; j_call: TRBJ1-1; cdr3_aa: CASSARESGRGEAFF; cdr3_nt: TGTGCCAGCTCGGCCAGGGAATCAGGGAGGGGTGAAGCTTTCTTT
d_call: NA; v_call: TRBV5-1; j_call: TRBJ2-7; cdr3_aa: CASSLAGGPAEQYF; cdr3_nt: TGCGCCAGCAGCTTGGCCGGGGGACCGGCCGAGCAGTACTTC
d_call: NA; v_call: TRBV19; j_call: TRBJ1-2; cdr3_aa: CASSIRGLLF; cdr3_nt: TGTGCCAGTAGTATAAGGGGTCTCCTCTTC
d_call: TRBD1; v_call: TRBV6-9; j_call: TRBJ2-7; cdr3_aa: CARRQGYEQYF; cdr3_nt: TGTGCCCGACGACAGGGCTACGAGCAGTACTTC
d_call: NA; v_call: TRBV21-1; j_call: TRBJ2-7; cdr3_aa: CASSKSQDGVFSGGRDEQYF; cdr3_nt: TGTGCCAGCAGCAAATCACAAGATGGGGTGTTTAGCGGGGGAAGGGACGAGCAGTACTTC
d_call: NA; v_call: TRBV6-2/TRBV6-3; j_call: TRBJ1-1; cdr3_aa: CASSYTFQGNTEAFF; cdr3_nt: TGTGCCAGCAGTTACACTTTTCAGGGGAACACTGAAGCTTTCTTT